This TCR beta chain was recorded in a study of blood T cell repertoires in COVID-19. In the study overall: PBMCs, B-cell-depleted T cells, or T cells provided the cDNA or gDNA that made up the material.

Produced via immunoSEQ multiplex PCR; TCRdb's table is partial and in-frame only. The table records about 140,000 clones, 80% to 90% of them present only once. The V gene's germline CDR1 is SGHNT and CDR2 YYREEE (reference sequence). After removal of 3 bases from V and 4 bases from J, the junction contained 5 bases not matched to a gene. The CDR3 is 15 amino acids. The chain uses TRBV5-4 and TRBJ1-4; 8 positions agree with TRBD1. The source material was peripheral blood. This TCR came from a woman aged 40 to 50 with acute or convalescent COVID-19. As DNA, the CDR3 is TGTGCCAGCAGCTCTGACAGGGGAATTAATGAAAAACTGTTTTTT. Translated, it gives CASSSDRGINEKLFF. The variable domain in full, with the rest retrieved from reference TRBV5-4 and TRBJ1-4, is ETGVTQSPTHLIKTRGQQVTLRCSSQSGHNTVSWYQQALGQGPQFIFQYYREEENGRGNFPPRFSGLQFPNYSSELNVNALELDDSALYLCASSSDRGINEKLFFGSGTQLSVL.